This entry concerns a single TCR beta chain. The data were produced by immunoSEQ multiplex PCR, yet TCRdb's version contains in-frame clones alone and is incomplete. The repertoire holds 97,000 or so clones, with roughly nine tenths as singletons. CDR3 size: 13 residues. The germline V and J ends were trimmed by 5 bases and 12 bases, with 19 bases remaining between them. The data were obtained in a study of blood T cell repertoires in COVID-19. This chain connects TRBV12-3 or TRBV12-4 to TRBJ1-1; tentatively, D is TRBD1 (5 bases). The TCR was taken from a middle-aged man with acute or convalescent COVID-19. Sequenced sample: peripheral blood. The CDR3 spells CASSRQPGGDPFF. Here the CDR3 DNA reads TGTGCCAGCAGTCGCCAGCCCGGGGGGGATCCTTTCTTT.